Listed here are 13 T cell receptor beta chains from one sample, sequenced in a study of T-cell reconstitution after alpha-beta-depleted transplantation in children. A library of TCRbeta sequences, prepared with unique molecular identifiers, was generated. TCRdb reprocessed the PCR reads with MiXCR, giving one entry per CDR3 protein. This sample has approximately 4,600 distinct CDR3 sequences, with approximately 25% found just once. Sequences were derived from PBMCs, mostly from graft donor cells, sampled 60 days after TCRalphabeta/CD19-depleted stem cell transplant. The receptor source for this set is a male patient aged 2-15 years who had a stem cell transplant for acute lymphoblastic leukemia, so the T cells may come from the graft donor.

This clonotype occurred many times. The chain combines TRBV10-3 with TRBJ2-1, with 9 bases fitting TRBD2. The trim removed 3 bases at V and 10 bases at J, leaving 10 bases unmatched. The germline V gene encodes CDR1 ENHRY and CDR2 SYGVKD. The length of the CDR3 is 15 residues. The CDR3: CAISDMAGGPREQFF. CDR3 DNA sequence: TGTGCCATCAGTGATATGGCGGGAGGGCCTCGGGAGCAGTTCTTC.

There are many counts of this clonotype. DNA of the CDR3: TGTGCCAGCAGCCTCCGAGGGTTGGACTATGGCTACACCTTC. It codes for CASSLRGLDYGYTF. The V and J genes are TRBV3-1 and TRBJ1-2; D ambiguous. Between the trimmed V and J ends, which lost 4 bases and 3 bases, there was a span of 12 bases. Germline CDR1 is LGHDT and CDR2 is YNNKEL (reference sequence). The CDR3 length is 14 residues.

Comments on this clonotype: A much larger clone differs from this one at a single base, so this may be a read error. The rearrangement uses TRBV3-1 and TRBJ2-5; D remains unclear. TRBJ2-1 explains the end of the DNA better; the J call may be wrong. The V gene's germline CDR1 is LGHDT and CDR2 YNNKEL (reference sequence). CDR3 length: 13 residues. The CDR3: CASSQRAQETQFF. The DNA of the CDR3 is TGTGCCAGCAGCCAAAGAGCACAAGAGACCCAGTTCTTC.

This clonotype has a single count. The chain recombines TRBV6-5 with TRBJ1-2; possible D gene TRBD1, 5 bases. CDR3 size: 14 residues. Germline lookup yields CDR1 MNHEY and CDR2 SVGAGI. CDR3 in amino acids: CVSSWVGPGKGYTF. The CDR3 nucleotides are TGTGTTAGCAGTTGGGTGGGGCCAGGGAAGGGCTACACCTTC.

This clonotype was seen many times. The V and J genes are TRBV24-1 and TRBJ1-5, with D possibly matching TRBD1 (5 bases). Germline loops: CDR1 KGHDR, CDR2 SFDVKD. V was cut by 9 bases and J by 2 bases, with 10 bases left in between. The CDR3 contains 13 residues. The CDR3 bases are TGTGCCACCGGGGCAGGTGGCAATCAGCCCCAGCATTTT. Translated: CATGAGGNQPQHF.

The V call is TRBV12-3 or TRBV12-4, the J call TRBJ2-2; D remains unclear. Trimming left V 3 bases short and J 5 bases short, with 13 bases between. The CDR3 has 15 amino acids. This CDR3 reads CASSFRLGGTGELFF. The DNA for the CDR3 is TGTGCCAGCAGTTTCCGTCTAGGTGGGACCGGGGAGCTGTTTTTT.

This chain joins TRBV3-1 and TRBJ2-1, with TRBD1 matching 8 bases. Trimming removed 2 bases from V and 4 bases from J; junction bases left unmatched: 10. The germline CDR1 and CDR2 sequences are LGHDT and YNNKEL (reference sequence). The CDR3 is made up of 17 amino acids. This CDR3 is CASSQQMGTGIYNEQFF. The DNA for the CDR3 is TGTGCCAGCAGCCAACAAATGGGGACAGGAATTTACAATGAGCAGTTCTTC.

This clonotype was recorded at least ten times. This sequence joins TRBV13 and TRBJ1-1; no clear D gene. Germline assignment: CDR1 PRHDT and CDR2 FYEKMQ (reference sequence). Trimming cost V 0 bases and J 11 bases, with 16 bases left between them. CDR3 length: 14 residues. The CDR3 nucleotides are TGTGCCAGCAGCTTAGGCCACTCCGGGATATCGGCTTTCTTT. Translated, it gives CASSLGHSGISAFF.

This clonotype was recorded many times. The chain carries TRBV6-5 and TRBJ2-7, with D maybe TRBD2 (5 bases). Trimming pared 7 bases from V and 7 bases from J, leaving 14 bases between. Germline V gene lookup returns CDR1 MNHEY and CDR2 SVGAGI. The CDR3 spans 12 residues. In DNA, the CDR3 is TGTGCCAGCACCACGAGAGGGCGGGAGCAGTACTTC. This encodes CASTTRGREQYF.

This clonotype is termed medium-sized (0.01 to 0.1%). The chain employs TRBV6-1 and TRBJ1-5; D gene unclear. Germline-derived CDR1 and CDR2 are MNHNS and SASEGT. This CDR3 spans 14 amino acids. Trimming removed 4 bases at V and 7 bases at J, with 14 bases between. CDR3 DNA: TGTGCCAGCAGTGTCAGCGCTATCGCCCAGCCCCAGCATTTT. Protein product: CASSVSAIAQPQHF.

This clonotype was detected many times. This chain joins TRBV6-5 and TRBJ2-7; TRBD2 matches at 8 bases. After removal of 8 bases from V and 4 bases from J, the junction contained 13 bases not matched to a gene. The CDR3 covers 15 residues. Germline V gives CDR1 MNHEY, CDR2 SVGAGI. CDR3 nucleotides: TGTGCCAGCTACGGGGGGGTAGCGGGAACATACGAGCAGTACTTC. As protein: CASYGGVAGTYEQYF.

By share of the sample, this clonotype is medium-sized. In DNA form, the CDR3 reads TGTGCCAGCAGCTCCATAGACAGTATAAAAACTGAAGCTTTCTTT. Residues: CASSSIDSIKTEAFF. V gene TRBV7-9 combines with J gene TRBJ1-1, with D tentatively TRBD1 (5 bases). Germline CDR1 and CDR2: SEHNR and FQNEAQ (reference sequence). Between the trimmed V and J ends, which lost 4 bases and 5 bases, there was a span of 17 bases. The CDR3 runs 15 residues.

This clonotype ranks as medium-sized. This sequence joins TRBV10-3 and TRBJ1-2; possible D gene TRBD1, 5 bases. V was trimmed by 7 bases and J by 0 bases, leaving 9 bases between them. Germline V gives CDR1 ENHRY, CDR2 SYGVKD. The CDR3 spans 13 residues. CDR3 nucleotide sequence: TGTGCCATCAAACAGGCCGCTAACTATGGCTACACCTTC. Its translation is CAIKQAANYGYTF.